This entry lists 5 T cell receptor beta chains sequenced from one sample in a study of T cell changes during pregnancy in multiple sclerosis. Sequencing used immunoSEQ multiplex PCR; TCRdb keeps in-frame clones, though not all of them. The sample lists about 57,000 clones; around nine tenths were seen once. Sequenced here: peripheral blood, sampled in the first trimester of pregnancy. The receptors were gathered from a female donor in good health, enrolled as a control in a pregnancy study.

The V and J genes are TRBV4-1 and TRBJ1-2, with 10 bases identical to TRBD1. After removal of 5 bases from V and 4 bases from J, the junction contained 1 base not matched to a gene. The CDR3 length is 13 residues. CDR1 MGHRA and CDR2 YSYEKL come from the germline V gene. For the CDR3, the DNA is TGCGCCAGCAGCGGGACAGGGGCCTATGGCTACACCTTC. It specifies CASSGTGAYGYTF.

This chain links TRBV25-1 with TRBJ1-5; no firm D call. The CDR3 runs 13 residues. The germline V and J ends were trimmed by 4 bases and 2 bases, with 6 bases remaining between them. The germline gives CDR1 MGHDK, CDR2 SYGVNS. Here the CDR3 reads CASSAQGNQPQHF. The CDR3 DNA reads TGTGCCAGCAGTGCCCAGGGCAATCAGCCCCAGCATTTT.

The CDR3 loop is CASSLSGGIDEQYF. The CDR3, as DNA: TGTGCCAGCAGCTTGTCAGGGGGCATCGACGAGCAGTACTTC. The gene calls are TRBV7-6 and TRBJ2-7, with 8 nucleotides matching TRBD1. The CDR3 is 14 amino acids. V was pared by 3 bases and J by 5 bases, with 6 bases of the junction left unmatched. Germline CDR1 SGHVS, CDR2 FNYEAQ.

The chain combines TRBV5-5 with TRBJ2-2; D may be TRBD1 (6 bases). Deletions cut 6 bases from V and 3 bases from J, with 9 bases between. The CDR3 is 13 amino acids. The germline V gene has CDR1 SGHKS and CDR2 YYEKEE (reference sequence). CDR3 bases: TGTGCCAGCAAGGGACATCACACCGGGGAGCTGTTTTTT. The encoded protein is CASKGHHTGELFF. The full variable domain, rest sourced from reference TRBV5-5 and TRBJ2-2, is DAGVTQSPTHLIKTRGQQVTLRCSPISGHKSVSWYQQVLGQGPQFIFQYYEKEERGRGNFPDRFSARQFPNYSSELNVNALLLGDSALYLCASKGHHTGELFFGEGSRLTVL.

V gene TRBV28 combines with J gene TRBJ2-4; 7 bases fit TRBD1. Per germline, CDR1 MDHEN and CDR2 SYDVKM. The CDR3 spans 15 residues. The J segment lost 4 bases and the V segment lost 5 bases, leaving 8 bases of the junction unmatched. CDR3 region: CASSLPDRVKNIQYF. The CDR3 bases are TGTGCCAGCAGTCTCCCAGACAGGGTTAAAAACATTCAGTACTTC.